The 18 T cell receptor beta chains presented below share a single source sample, sequenced in a study of blood T cell repertoires in COVID-19. The method was immunoSEQ multiplex PCR; TCRdb's version includes in-frame clones alone and lacks a portion of them. The sample has some 500,000 clones; approximately 90% are singletons. Sequencing was carried out using PBMCs or T cells enriched from blood (not recorded which). The receptors were sampled from a woman aged 40 to 50 who had recovered from COVID-19.

The chain employs TRBV19 and TRBJ2-6; 8 positions agree with TRBD1. The germline gives CDR1 LNHDA, CDR2 SQIVND (reference sequence). The V gene end was trimmed by 6 bases and the J gene end by 2 bases; junction bases not matched to a gene: 3. The CDR3 covers 15 residues. The CDR3 DNA reads TGTGCCAGTAGAAAACAGGGGGCTGGGGCCAACGTCCTGACTTTC. It translates to CASRKQGAGANVLTF.

The V call is TRBV9, the J call TRBJ2-1; 10 bases line up with TRBD2. V lost 4 bases to trimming and J lost 4 bases; unmatched junction nucleotides: 5. Germline V gene sequence: CDR1 SGDLS, CDR2 YYNGEE. The CDR3 has 15 amino acids. CDR3 nucleotides: TGTGCCAGCAGCCCTGGACTAGCGGAATACAATGAGCAGTTCTTC. It encodes CASSPGLAEYNEQFF.

This chain joins TRBV2 and TRBJ2-3; TRBD2 matches at 9 bases. The CDR3 extends over 15 amino acids. The V and J ends lost 4 bases and 4 bases, in that order; junction bases with no gene match: 6. Germline CDR1 is SNHLY and CDR2 is FYNNEI. The CDR3 sequence: CASSVIAGVPDTQYF. CDR3 DNA: TGTGCCAGCAGTGTAATAGCGGGAGTTCCAGATACGCAGTATTTT.

The V gene is TRBV5-4, the J gene TRBJ2-2; 7 nucleotides agree with TRBD1. CDR1 and CDR2 (germline): SGHNT, YYREEE (reference sequence). V dropped 2 bases and J dropped 5; count of bases not matched to a gene: 3. The CDR3 totals 14 residues. The CDR3 bases are TGTGCCAGCAGCTTAGACAGGGCGACCGGGGAGCTGTTTTTT. Protein sequence: CASSLDRATGELFF.

The V call is TRBV11-3, the J call TRBJ2-7, with 11 bases that match TRBD2. Trimming removed 0 bases from V and 9 bases from J; junction bases left unmatched: 7. The CDR3 is 15 amino acids. The germline CDR1 and CDR2 sequences are SGHNT and YENEEA. The DNA of the CDR3 is TGTGCCAGCAGCTTAGAAATTAGCGGGAGGGTCCGGCAGTACTTC. Translating gives CASSLEISGRVRQYF.

This clone has only one observation. This chain uses TRBV10-3 with TRBJ2-2; no reliable D call. Germline CDR1 reads ENHRY; CDR2 reads SYGVKD. The germline V and J ends were trimmed by 4 bases and 3 bases, with 3 bases remaining between them. This CDR3 region has 12 residues. The CDR3 nucleotides are TGTGCCATCAGTGCATACACCGGGGAGCTGTTTTTT. As protein: CAISAYTGELFF.

As for this clone: The junction does not match germline at one end; this may be a read error. The chain links TRBV5-1 to TRBJ1-2, with D possibly matching TRBD1 (5 bases). The CDR3 is 13 residues long. Germline V gives CDR1 SGHRS, CDR2 YFSETQ. DNA for the CDR3: TGCGCCAGCAGATTGGGGTGGGGCGGTGGCTACACCTTC. It codes for CASRLGWGGGYTF.

This clone has a handful of counts. The rearrangement uses TRBV19 and TRBJ1-1; 9 bases are shared with TRBD1. The CDR3 totals 16 residues. CDR1 is LNHDA and CDR2 is SQIVND in the germline V gene (reference sequence). Trimming cost V 3 bases and J 0 bases; bases outside gene matches: 5. In DNA form, the CDR3 reads TGTGCCAGTAGTATTGGGGACAGGGTCATGAACACTGAAGCTTTCTTT. It is translated as CASSIGDRVMNTEAFF.

The CDR3 nucleotides read TGTGCCAGCAGTACCCATTTGGGGGCGCAAGGGGCCAACGTCCTGACTTTC. Encoded protein: CASSTHLGAQGANVLTF. The V call is TRBV28, the J call TRBJ2-6; possible D gene TRBD1, 6 bases. The germline V gene has CDR1 MDHEN and CDR2 SYDVKM. The CDR3 length is 17 residues. V dropped 5 bases and J dropped 4 bases, with 18 bases sitting between them. The variable domain in full, completed from reference TRBV28 and TRBJ2-6, reads DVKVTQSSRYLVKRTGEKVFLECVQDMDHENMFWYRQDPGLGLRLIYFSYDVKMKEKGDIPEGYSVSREKKERFSLILESASTNQTSMYLCASSTHLGAQGANVLTFGAGSRLTVL.

This chain connects TRBV5-4 to TRBJ2-2, with TRBD1 matching over 12 bases. Germline V gives CDR1 SGHNT, CDR2 YYREEE (reference sequence). J was trimmed by 7 bases and V by 4 bases; bases with no gene match: 5. The CDR3 extends over 15 amino acids. The CDR3 nucleotides read TGTGCCAGCAGCCAGGGACAGGGGGCCCTCGGGGAGCTGTTTTTT. It yields the protein CASSQGQGALGELFF.

The chain recombines TRBV7-2 with TRBJ2-7; D possibly corresponds to TRBD1 (6 bases). The CDR3 spans 14 residues. The germline gives CDR1 SGHTA, CDR2 FQGNSA. The V and J ends lost 1 base and 10 bases respectively, with 17 bases between them. Here the CDR3 DNA reads TGTGCCAGCAGCTTAGAATTGAACAGGGCAGACCAGTACTTC. The encoded protein is CASSLELNRADQYF.

The chain uses TRBV11-1 and TRBJ2-1, with 8 positions matching TRBD1. With V trimmed by 5 bases and J by 5 bases, 5 bases remained unmatched. The CDR3 sequence is 14 residues long. CDR1 SGHAT and CDR2 FQDESV come from the germline V gene (reference sequence). DNA for the CDR3: TGTGCCAGCAGCCCGGGACAGGCCCACAATGAGCAGTTCTTC. This codes for CASSPGQAHNEQFF.

J is TRBJ1-1 and V is TRBV5-6; a possible D gene is TRBD1 (5 bases). CDR3 size: 13 residues. Germline CDR1 and CDR2: SGHDT and YYEEEE. V lost 0 bases, J lost 3 bases, and 6 bases lay in between. CDR3 DNA: TGTGCCAGCAGCTTGGGACAGTACACTGAAGCTTTCTTT. This gives the protein CASSLGQYTEAFF.

The chain joins TRBV12-3 or TRBV12-4 to TRBJ1-2; TRBD1 agrees at 9 bases. CDR3 length equals 13 residues. J gave up 8 bases and V 5 bases, and 6 bases lay outside the gene matches. As DNA, the CDR3 is TGTGCCAGCAGTCCGGGACAGGGAAGAGGCTACACCTTC. This sequence encodes CASSPGQGRGYTF.

This clone was picked up a small number of times. This CDR3 reads CASSDLGVSAGNTIYF. CDR3 sequence (DNA): TGTGCCAGCAGTGATCTCGGGGTCTCTGCTGGAAACACCATATATTTT. V gene TRBV25-1 combines with J gene TRBJ1-3; D is uncertain. This CDR3 comprises 16 residues. V was cut by 3 bases and J by 2 bases, with 14 bases left in between. The germline gives CDR1 MGHDK, CDR2 SYGVNS.

The chain recombines TRBV9 with TRBJ2-5; 10 nucleotides line up with TRBD2. The CDR3 is made up of 16 amino acids. Germline trimming cut 0 bases from V and 3 bases from J; bases unmatched to any gene: 5. Germline CDR1 reads SGDLS; CDR2 reads YYNGEE. The CDR3 DNA is TGTGCCAGCAGCGTAGGAGTAGCGGGAGGAGAAGAGACCCAGTACTTC. Protein product: CASSVGVAGGEETQYF.

The sample holds a few counts of this clone. This chain connects TRBV7-6 to TRBJ1-1; no reliable D call. From germline, CDR1 is SGHVS and CDR2 FNYEAQ. The CDR3 is made up of 13 amino acids. Trimming took off 5 bases at V and 0 bases at J, with 7 bases between the two ends. The CDR3 sequence: CASSVQVNTEAFF. CDR3 bases: TGTGCCAGCAGCGTACAAGTGAACACTGAAGCTTTCTTT.

The V gene is TRBV6-5, the J gene TRBJ2-7, with 7 bases that match TRBD2. This CDR3 comprises 15 residues. CDR1 MNHEY and CDR2 SVGAGI come from the germline V gene. The V and J ends lost 8 bases and 3 bases, in that order; junction bases with no gene match: 13. CDR3 nucleotide sequence: TGTGCCAGCCAAGACCCGGGGAGGGGACTCTACGAGCAGTACTTC. This gives the protein CASQDPGRGLYEQYF.